The TCR beta chain under discussion was sequenced for a study of T cells in Graves' hyperthyroidism and ophthalmopathy (dated by TCRdb to about 2019). Regarding the research as a whole: Peripheral blood samples were taken at the time of initial diagnosis, prior to any treatment. To identify distinguishing TCR V-J signatures, a discovery cohort of around 98 patients was used, comprising 40 to 45 with Graves' ophthalmopathy and around 57 with stable Graves' hyperthyroidism. Prospective prediction of ophthalmopathy was tested in an independent validation cohort consisting of 18 hyperthyroidism patients and more than 15 patients who later progressed to ophthalmopathy. The 100 or so discovery patients were randomly split 7:3 into training and test sets. Thyroid tissue and blood T-cell repertoires from six Graves' hyperthyroidism patients were also compared in the study. After sampling, hyperthyroidism patients received methimazole starting at 30 mg daily, and ophthalmopathy patients received high-dose intravenous methylprednisolone. The paper describes TCR Vbeta CDR3 sequencing of some 130 peripheral blood samples, made up of fewer than 50 ophthalmopathy patients, some 76 hyperthyroidism patients and some 17 progressor patients.

Study-level results and caveats: Blood samples also contained most of the expanded thyroid clonotypes (frequency above 0.001), which suggests that blood repertoires may reflect thyroid immune responses. Sample size was not statistically predetermined, and investigators were not blinded to group allocation. During validation, the model predicted progression to ophthalmopathy a median of around six months ahead of onset, with roughly 65% sensitivity and 72.22% specificity. A model built on a 13 V-J signature distinguished ophthalmopathy from stable hyperthyroidism, reaching 87.88% sensitivity and 81.08% specificity in cross-validation and 80%/75% in testing.

Amplification of TCR beta CDR3 regions was carried out from RNA transcripts. A first-round RT-PCR of the TCR CDR3 used the HTBI primer set with the Qiagen OneStep RT-PCR kit. Libraries were constructed in a second round of multiplex PCR, after which size selection and purification were carried out. Paired-end sequencing of the libraries was performed with 100 bp reads on an Illumina HiSeq2000. The source study handled its data this way. SOAPnuke was used to process the raw data, with reads discarded if the reads contained adapters or uncalled bases, had a mean Phred below 15, or lacked an exact constant-primer or identifier match. High-quality paired reads were merged using COPE v1.2.5, and each unique nucleotide sequence was defined as a clonotype. Clonotypes were aligned to IMGT TRBV, TRBD and TRBJ reference segments using MiTCR v1.1. Analysis was restricted to V-J combinations with a frequency above 0.0001, which covered roughly 99% of repertoires. A TCS score was defined as the ratio of F50 (clonal expansion) to E x V (chaos), with BLOSUM62-based TCRdist applied between CDR3 peptides within each V-J. Welch's t-statistics and random forest reduced 500 to 650 V-J features to 13, which were used in a naive Bayes classifier (R e1071). TCRdb reran the public reads through fastp at Q25 and MiXCR, keeping productive beta chains. A single entry per CDR3 protein holds the most common genes and DNA from its merged rows. The V and J calls were determined by TCRdb, not by the authors. The sample contains about 290,000 distinct CDR3 sequences, roughly 13% of them found a single time. The ten largest clonotypes hold 7% to 9.5% of the sample.

In this sample, this clonotype turned up many times. The antigen it binds to is not known. Base qualities are not at hand, and no much larger clone is one base apart. Graves' hyperthyroidism was defined as stable when no progression to ophthalmopathy occurred over 18 months of follow-up. The hyperthyroidism patients were between 18 and 65 years old and newly diagnosed, with a disease duration of less than 2 months. The study excluded patients with uncontrolled infections, other autoimmune diseases, pregnancy or lactation. Diagnoses relied on clinical symptoms, serum thyroxine and TRAb, thyroid ultrasound and orbital computed tomography. Ficoll-Paque density gradient centrifugation was used to isolate PBMCs from around 10 ml of fresh peripheral blood. Total RNA was extracted with Trizol reagent, and quality was checked on an Agilent 2100 Bioanalyzer. From the germline V gene (reference sequence), CDR1 is SEHNR and CDR2 is FQNEAQ. The CDR3 holds 15 amino acids from the cysteine to the phenylalanine. CDR3 DNA is the only sequence kept; it has 45 bases, read in frame from the first base. Here V drops 2 bases and J drops 9 bases, and the junction holds 11 bases not matched to any gene.

The sequence derives from a woman aged 40 to 49 with Graves' hyperthyroidism. Rearrangement joined TRBV7-9 to TRBJ2-7; 9 nucleotides in the junction match TRBD1. The sample consisted of blood. The CDR3 in this case is CASSLSDRGAAGQYF. The DNA sequence follows: TGTGCCAGCAGCTTATCGGACAGGGGCGCCGCCGGGCAGTACTTC.